The rows below give T cell receptor beta chains drawn from one sample of a study of CD8 T cells in ankylosing spondylitis. TCRdb fed the 5' RACE reads into MiXCR, producing one record per CDR3 protein. Altogether about 130,000 distinct CDR3 sequences are present, about 6.4% being singletons, with the ten largest covering 9.5% to 15%. Sequenced: blood, either unsorted or a sorted T cell fraction (not recorded which). Receptors were obtained from a male donor with ankylosing spondylitis or in good health (not recorded which). The CDR3 runs from the conserved cysteine through the conserved F or W. Fields, in order: V gene, clone size, J gene, D gene, CDR3 protein, CDR3 DNA. The D gene is left open where the match is weak. For some rows the clone size is stated as once, few or many, or as a class when expanded; others skip it.

>TRBV7-2|many|TRBJ2-1|TRBD2
CASSLQGAGDEQFF
TGTGCCAGCAGCTTACAGGGCGCGGGGGATGAGCAGTTCTTC
>TRBV5-6|many|TRBJ1-1|TRBD1
CASSLGGRGGTEAFF
TGTGCCAGCAGCTTGGGGGGCAGGGGGGGCACTGAAGCTTTCTTT
>TRBV12-2|once|TRBJ1-1|NA
CASRQPGGAGMNTEAFF
TGTGCAAGTCGCCAACCGGGGGGGGCTGGAATGAACACTGAAGCTTTCTTT
>TRBV5-1|many|TRBJ1-2|TRBD1
CASKPGQLVYGYTF
TGCGCCAGCAAACCGGGACAGCTGGTCTATGGCTACACCTTC
>TRBV12-3/TRBV12-4|many|TRBJ1-3|NA
CASRVDSSGNTIYF
TGTGCCAGCAGGGTAGACAGCTCTGGAAACACCATATATTTT
>TRBV4-1|many|TRBJ2-1|TRBD2
CASSQDKGLAGVLEQFF
TGCGCCAGCAGCCAAGATAAGGGACTAGCGGGAGTATTGGAGCAGTTCTTC
>TRBV24-1|many|TRBJ2-3|NA
CATRAGSTDTQYF
TGTGCCACCAGGGCCGGTTCCACAGATACGCAGTATTTT
>TRBV28|many|TRBJ1-1|NA
CASSRPGAGVTEAFF
TGTGCCAGCAGCCGACCGGGGGCGGGGGTCACTGAAGCTTTCTTT
>TRBV20-1|many|TRBJ2-3|TRBD2
CSARDMRERPDTQYF
TGCAGTGCTAGAGACATGCGGGAGAGGCCAGATACGCAGTATTTT
>TRBV5-1|many|TRBJ1-5|NA
CASALAPGSNQPQHF
TGCGCCAGCGCATTGGCGCCAGGAAGCAATCAGCCCCAGCATTTT
>TRBV28|many|TRBJ2-7|TRBD1
CASSRDRGVKRNEQYF
TGTGCCAGCAGTCGGGACAGGGGGGTAAAAAGGAACGAGCAGTACTTC
>TRBV20-1|many|TRBJ2-4|NA
CSADGGLAKNIQYF
TGCAGTGCTGATGGGGGTTTAGCCAAAAACATTCAGTACTTC
>TRBV20-1|few|TRBJ2-4|NA
CSVVAYFGRENIQYF
TGCAGTGTTGTGGCCTATTTCGGGCGGGAAAACATTCAGTACTTC
>TRBV12-3/TRBV12-4|many|TRBJ1-6|NA
CASSLRLGGSPLHF
TGTGCCAGCAGTTTAAGGCTGGGAGGTTCACCCCTCCACTTT
>TRBV27|few|TRBJ2-2|NA
CASSSMNTGELFF
TGTGCCAGCAGTTCCATGAACACCGGGGAGCTGTTTTTT
>TRBV5-1|many|TRBJ1-2|NA
CASSYGLNYGYTF
TGCGCCAGCAGTTATGGATTGAACTATGGCTACACCTTC
>TRBV25-1|NA|TRBJ2-3|NA
CASSDFGGGNTQYF
TGTGCCAGCAGTGACTTCGGGGGCGGGAATACGCAGTATTTT
>TRBV30|few|TRBJ2-7|NA
CAWSVGGSAYEQYF
TGTGCCTGGAGTGTAGGAGGGTCGGCCTACGAGCAGTACTTC
>TRBV3-1|many|TRBJ2-1|NA
CASSQAMRGPYNEQFF
TGTGCCAGCAGCCAAGCAATGCGGGGTCCCTACAATGAGCAGTTCTTC
>TRBV29-1|many|TRBJ1-4|NA
CSVVRDTGATNEKLFF
TGCAGCGTTGTCCGGGACACGGGAGCAACTAATGAAAAACTGTTTTTT
>TRBV5-1|many|TRBJ2-3|TRBD1
CASSAGTGGPLSTDTQYF
TGCGCCAGCAGCGCGGGGACAGGGGGACCACTTAGCACAGATACGCAGTATTTT
>TRBV28|many|TRBJ2-5|NA
CASSSPGRPQETQYF
TGTGCCAGCAGTTCCCCGGGACGCCCCCAAGAGACCCAGTACTTC
>TRBV7-9|few|TRBJ2-5|NA
CASSLLSETQYF
TGTGCCAGCAGCTTGCTCTCGGAGACCCAGTACTTC
>TRBV5-1|many|TRBJ2-5|TRBD2
CASSPGTSDTQYF
TGCGCCAGCAGCCCAGGGACTAGCGATACCCAGTACTTC
>TRBV29-1|few|TRBJ2-7|TRBD1
CSVARSGGNEQYF
TGCAGCGTTGCGAGGTCAGGGGGCAACGAGCAGTACTTC
>TRBV9|NA|TRBJ2-5|TRBD2
CASSVSGVETQYF
TGTGCCAGCAGCGTTAGCGGGGTTGAGACCCAGTACTTC
>TRBV6-1|many|TRBJ1-1|NA
CASTKGPDRSMNTEAFF
TGTGCCAGCACCAAGGGGCCCGACAGAAGCATGAACACTGAAGCTTTCTTT
>TRBV29-1|many|TRBJ2-1|TRBD1
CSVVRTGRSGEQFF
TGCAGCGTTGTTCGGACAGGTCGTAGTGGTGAGCAGTTCTTC
>TRBV3-1|NA|TRBJ2-1|TRBD1
CASSDRGYNEQFF
TGTGCCAGCAGCGACAGGGGCTACAATGAGCAGTTCTTC
>TRBV29-1|many|TRBJ2-3|TRBD1
CSVARGTAFTDTQYF
TGCAGCGTTGCTAGAGGGACAGCCTTCACAGATACGCAGTATTTT
>TRBV5-1|many|TRBJ1-5|TRBD1
CASSLWTGGNQPQHF
TGCGCCAGCAGCTTATGGACAGGGGGCAATCAGCCCCAGCATTTT
>TRBV18|many|TRBJ2-5|NA
CASSYRSEQETQYF
TGTGCCAGCTCATATAGGAGCGAGCAAGAGACCCAGTACTTC
>TRBV10-3|many|TRBJ2-7|NA
CAIRGGDIDVYEQYF
TGTGCCATCAGGGGGGGGGACATCGACGTATACGAGCAGTACTTC
>TRBV12-3/TRBV12-4|few|TRBJ1-4|NA
CASSLAGTNTPATNEKLFF
TGTGCCAGCAGTTTAGCCGGGACAAACACTCCTGCAACTAATGAAAAACTGTTTTTT
>TRBV5-1|many|TRBJ1-4|NA
CASTAKGATNEKLFF
TGCGCCAGCACCGCAAAAGGAGCAACTAATGAAAAACTGTTTTTT
>TRBV12-3/TRBV12-4|many|TRBJ1-1|NA
CASSLARQGAFF
TGTGCCAGCAGTTTAGCGCGGCAAGGGGCTTTCTTT
>TRBV30|many|TRBJ2-6|NA
CAWNTGRSGANVLTF
TGTGCCTGGAATACAGGGAGATCTGGGGCCAACGTCCTGACTTTC
>TRBV24-1|many|TRBJ2-1|NA
CATSDLVSCVGCKNEQFF
TGTGCCACCAGTGATTTAGTTTCCTGCGTGGGTTGTAAAAACGAGCAGTTCTTC
>TRBV18|many|TRBJ2-3|NA
CASSSPGVTQYF
TGTGCCAGCTCGTCCCCCGGGGTTACGCAGTATTTT
>TRBV18|many|TRBJ1-1|NA
CASFSPGSVNTEAFF
TGTGCCAGCTTCTCACCAGGGTCAGTGAACACTGAAGCTTTCTTT
>TRBV20-1|many|TRBJ1-2|NA
CSAAWSKGGIDYGYTF
TGCAGTGCCGCCTGGTCCAAAGGCGGGATTGACTATGGCTACACCTTC
>TRBV6-1|many|TRBJ2-1|TRBD1
CASKDSRDSKLNEQFF
TGTGCCAGCAAGGATAGCCGGGACAGTAAGTTAAATGAGCAGTTCTTC
>TRBV20-1|many|TRBJ2-1|TRBD1
CSVHTGGAYNEQFF
TGCAGTGTCCACACAGGGGGCGCGTACAATGAGCAGTTCTTC
>TRBV27|many|TRBJ1-2|TRBD1
CASSTRQGRNGYTF
TGTGCCAGCAGTACCCGACAGGGAAGGAATGGCTACACCTTC
>TRBV5-1|many|TRBJ2-7|TRBD2
CASSEREFTYEQYF
TGCGCCAGCAGCGAGCGGGAGTTTACCTACGAGCAGTACTTC
>TRBV15|few|TRBJ2-3|TRBD2
CATSGGGLAESTDTQYF
TGTGCCACCAGCGGGGGGGGACTAGCGGAAAGCACAGATACGCAGTATTTT
>TRBV7-2|many|TRBJ2-7|NA
CASSLAGLTSYEQYF
TGTGCCAGCAGCTTAGCGGGACTGACCTCCTACGAGCAGTACTTC
>TRBV5-1|many|TRBJ1-5|TRBD1
CASSMGTAAYSNQPQHF
TGCGCCAGCAGCATGGGGACAGCCGCTTATAGCAATCAGCCCCAGCATTTT
>TRBV6-5|many|TRBJ1-1|TRBD1
CASSFYRQGTEAFF
TGTGCCAGCAGTTTCTATCGACAGGGGACTGAAGCTTTCTTT
>TRBV6-1|many|TRBJ2-7|TRBD2
CASSAKGQRDSYEQYF
TGTGCCAGCAGTGCCAAGGGCCAGCGGGACTCCTACGAGCAGTACTTC
>TRBV12-3/TRBV12-4|NA|TRBJ2-2|NA
CASSFMLTGELFF
TGTGCCAGCAGTTTTATGTTAACCGGGGAGCTGTTTTTT
>TRBV30|many|TRBJ2-2|TRBD1
CAWSGDSKGELFF
TGTGCCTGGAGTGGGGACAGTAAGGGGGAGCTGTTTTTT
>TRBV2|many|TRBJ2-3|NA
CASSVGGFLDTQYF
TGTGCCAGCAGTGTAGGCGGGTTCCTGGATACGCAGTATTTT